These 17 T cell receptor beta chains share one sample of origin, sequenced in a study of T-cell memory formation after mild COVID-19. One entry per CDR3 protein results from TCRdb running MiXCR on the 5' RACE reads. The sample holds approximately 500,000 distinct CDR3 sequences; around 25% are singletons and the top ten take approximately 12%. Material for sequencing was PBMCs or a T cell subset sorted from them (not recorded which). The source is an adult woman who had mild COVID-19 (a few samples of this study predate the infection). Cell type and time point are not known.

This chain links TRBV4-3 with TRBJ2-1; 8 bases line up with TRBD1. Losses at the gene ends were 4 bases for V and 0 bases for J; bases not matched to a gene: 14. This CDR3 spans 19 amino acids. Germline assignment: CDR1 LGHNA and CDR2 YSLEER. In DNA form, the CDR3 reads TGCGCCAGCAGCCCCAAACCGGGACAGGAATTCCGCTCCTACAATGAGCAGTTCTTC. Its protein product is CASSPKPGQEFRSYNEQFF.

The chain recombines TRBV7-9 with TRBJ1-3; tentative D call: TRBD1 (6 bases). Per the germline V gene, CDR1 is SEHNR and CDR2 is FQNEAQ (reference sequence). The V gene lost 5 bases and the J gene lost 6 bases, with 17 bases spanning the gap. This CDR3 is built from 15 residues. Here the CDR3 reads CASSPSVQGENTIYF. The CDR3 nucleotides read TGTGCCAGCAGCCCTTCGGTACAGGGTGAAAACACCATATATTTT.

J is TRBJ2-5 and V is TRBV24-1; D may correspond to TRBD1 or TRBD2 (5 bases each). V dropped 2 bases and J dropped 2 bases, with 8 bases sitting between them. Looked up from germline, CDR1 is KGHDR and CDR2 is SFDVKD. The CDR3 runs 14 residues. DNA of the CDR3: TGTGCCACCAGTGATTGGGGGATTCAAGAGACCCAGTACTTC. Its protein is CATSDWGIQETQYF.

There are a few counts of this clonotype. V is TRBV12-3 or TRBV12-4 and J is TRBJ2-3; 8 bases align to TRBD2. The CDR3 contains 16 residues. The junction had 7 bases not matched to a gene; V was cut back by 5 bases and J by 0 bases. The CDR3 DNA follows: TGTGCCAGCAGTCCCTTAGCGGGGTCTAGCACAGATACGCAGTATTTT. It encodes CASSPLAGSSTDTQYF.

In this sample, this clonotype turned up a few times. The chain combines TRBV5-1 with TRBJ1-6, with 10 bases lining up with TRBD1. CDR1 SGHRS and CDR2 YFSETQ come from the germline V gene. CDR3 size: 15 residues. Trimming cost V 3 bases and J 13 bases; bases outside gene matches: 10. Written as DNA, the CDR3 is TGCGCCAGCAGCTCTGGGACAGGGGCATTTGATCCCCTCCACTTT. Its protein is CASSSGTGAFDPLHF.

This clonotype appeared a few times. This sequence joins TRBV5-5 and TRBJ2-6; no clear D. Germline CDR1 is SGHKS and CDR2 is YYEKEE (reference sequence). V dropped 7 bases and J dropped 0 bases, with 5 bases sitting between them. The CDR3 has 13 amino acids. CDR3 sequence reads: CASGSSGANVLTF. The CDR3 DNA follows: TGTGCCAGCGGCAGCTCTGGGGCCAACGTCCTGACTTTC.

This sequence joins TRBV20-1 and TRBJ1-5; tentatively, D is TRBD1 (6 bases). Germline lookup yields CDR1 DFQATT and CDR2 SNEGSKA (reference sequence). CDR3 length: 16 residues. The germline V and J ends were trimmed by 3 bases and 5 bases, with 20 bases remaining between them. The CDR3 loop is CSASGGLGGTHQPQHF. In nucleotides, the CDR3 is TGCAGTGCTAGTGGGGGCCTCGGGGGCACCCATCAGCCCCAGCATTTT.

The chain employs TRBV3-1 and TRBJ1-1; D call uncertain. CDR3 length: 13 amino acids. Germline CDR1 is LGHDT and CDR2 is YNNKEL (reference sequence). The V gene lost 4 bases and the J gene lost 7 bases, with 13 bases spanning the gap. The CDR3 coding sequence is TGTGCCAGCAGCCTCGAGAGGGCCGGTGAAGCTTTCTTT. Translation gives CASSLERAGEAFF.

The rearrangement joins TRBV11-3 to TRBJ2-2, with TRBD1 matching over 9 bases. V lost 5 bases to trimming and J lost 1 base; unmatched junction nucleotides: 5. The CDR3 covers 16 residues. CDR1 SGHNT and CDR2 YENEEA come from the germline V gene. In DNA form, the CDR3 reads TGTGCCAGCAGCCCCAGGGACAGGGTGAACACCGGGGAGCTGTTTTTT. It codes for CASSPRDRVNTGELFF. The full variable domain, its missing parts supplied by reference TRBV11-3 and TRBJ2-2, is EAGVVQSPRYKIIEKKQPVAFWCNPISGHNTLYWYLQNLGQGPELLIRYENEEAVDDSQLPKDRFSAERLKGVDSTLKIQPAELGDSAVYLCASSPRDRVNTGELFFGEGSRLTVL.

The rearrangement links TRBV7-6 to TRBJ2-1; 11 nucleotides line up with TRBD2. Germline V gene data show CDR1 as SGHVS and CDR2 as FNYEAQ. The CDR3 consists of 17 residues. The ends lost 5 bases at V and 3 bases at J; junction bases unmatched: 9. The CDR3 spells CASSPSTSGRGYNEQFF. The CDR3 coding sequence is TGTGCCAGCAGCCCATCAACTAGCGGGAGAGGCTACAATGAGCAGTTCTTC. The whole variable domain, remainder taken from reference TRBV7-6 and TRBJ2-1, is GAGVSQSPRYKVTKRGQDVALRCDPISGHVSLYWYRQALGQGPEFLTYFNYEAQQDKSGLPNDRFSAERPEGSISTLTIQRTEQRDSAMYRCASSPSTSGRGYNEQFFGPGTRLTVL.

The rearrangement joins TRBV20-1 to TRBJ1-2; 7 bases agree with TRBD1. The CDR3 spans 15 residues. Trimming took 1 base from V and 0 from J; bases not matched to a gene: 5. Germline V gene sequence: CDR1 DFQATT, CDR2 SNEGSKA (reference sequence). DNA of the CDR3: TGCAGTGCTAGAGCCAGGGGGAGTCCTAACTATGGCTACACCTTC. Residues: CSARARGSPNYGYTF.

This rearrangement joins TRBV11-1 to TRBJ2-1; perhaps D is TRBD1 or TRBD2 (6 bases each). This CDR3 has 15 residues. Germline CDR1 is SGHAT and CDR2 is FQDESV (reference sequence). Trimming left V 4 bases short and J 7 bases short, with 17 bases between. The CDR3 loop reads CASSWGAGMDNEQFF. As DNA, the CDR3 is TGTGCCAGCAGCTGGGGGGCGGGAATGGATAATGAGCAGTTCTTC.

The rearrangement joins TRBV20-1 to TRBJ1-5, with TRBD1 as a possible D gene (6 bases). The CDR3 consists of 16 residues. V was clipped by 1 base and J by 4 bases, with 17 bases between them. CDR1 is DFQATT and CDR2 is SNEGSKA in the germline V gene (reference sequence). The CDR3 nucleotides are TGCAGTGCTAGAGTCGAGAGTAGGACAGTTAATCAGCCCCAGCATTTT. It codes for CSARVESRTVNQPQHF.

The gene calls are TRBV6-5 and TRBJ1-5, with 7 nucleotides matching TRBD1. The CDR3 has 16 residues. Germline V gene data show CDR1 as MNHEY and CDR2 as SVGAGI. V lost 6 bases to trimming and J lost 0 bases; unmatched junction nucleotides: 8. Written as DNA, the CDR3 is TGTGCCAGCAGGCCCGGGACAGAGTATAGCAATCAGCCCCAGCATTTT. It specifies CASRPGTEYSNQPQHF.

The chain recombines TRBV7-2 with TRBJ2-1; 12 nucleotides agree with TRBD2. CDR1 and CDR2 from the germline V gene are SGHTA and FQGNSA. The V gene end was trimmed by 7 bases and the J gene end by 8 bases; junction bases not matched to a gene: 12. CDR3 length equals 16 residues. The chain's CDR3 is CASTQNGLAGQDEQFF. As DNA, the CDR3 is TGTGCCAGCACCCAGAACGGACTAGCGGGACAGGATGAGCAGTTCTTC.

This chain uses TRBV12-3 or TRBV12-4 with TRBJ1-5; D is ambiguous. Trimming stripped 5 bases from V and 6 bases from J, with 8 bases between. The CDR3 spans 12 residues. The CDR3 nucleotides are TGTGCCAGCAGTACGCGTGTTCAGCCCCAGCATTTT. It specifies CASSTRVQPQHF.

This clonotype showed up just a few times. This chain connects TRBV5-1 to TRBJ2-7; no firm D call. The germline gives CDR1 SGHRS, CDR2 YFSETQ. The CDR3 is made up of 13 amino acids. V was pared by 0 bases and J by 6 bases, with 10 bases between. The CDR3 DNA reads as TGCGCCAGCAGCTTGGAAGCGATCGGCGAGCAGTACTTC. It specifies CASSLEAIGEQYF.